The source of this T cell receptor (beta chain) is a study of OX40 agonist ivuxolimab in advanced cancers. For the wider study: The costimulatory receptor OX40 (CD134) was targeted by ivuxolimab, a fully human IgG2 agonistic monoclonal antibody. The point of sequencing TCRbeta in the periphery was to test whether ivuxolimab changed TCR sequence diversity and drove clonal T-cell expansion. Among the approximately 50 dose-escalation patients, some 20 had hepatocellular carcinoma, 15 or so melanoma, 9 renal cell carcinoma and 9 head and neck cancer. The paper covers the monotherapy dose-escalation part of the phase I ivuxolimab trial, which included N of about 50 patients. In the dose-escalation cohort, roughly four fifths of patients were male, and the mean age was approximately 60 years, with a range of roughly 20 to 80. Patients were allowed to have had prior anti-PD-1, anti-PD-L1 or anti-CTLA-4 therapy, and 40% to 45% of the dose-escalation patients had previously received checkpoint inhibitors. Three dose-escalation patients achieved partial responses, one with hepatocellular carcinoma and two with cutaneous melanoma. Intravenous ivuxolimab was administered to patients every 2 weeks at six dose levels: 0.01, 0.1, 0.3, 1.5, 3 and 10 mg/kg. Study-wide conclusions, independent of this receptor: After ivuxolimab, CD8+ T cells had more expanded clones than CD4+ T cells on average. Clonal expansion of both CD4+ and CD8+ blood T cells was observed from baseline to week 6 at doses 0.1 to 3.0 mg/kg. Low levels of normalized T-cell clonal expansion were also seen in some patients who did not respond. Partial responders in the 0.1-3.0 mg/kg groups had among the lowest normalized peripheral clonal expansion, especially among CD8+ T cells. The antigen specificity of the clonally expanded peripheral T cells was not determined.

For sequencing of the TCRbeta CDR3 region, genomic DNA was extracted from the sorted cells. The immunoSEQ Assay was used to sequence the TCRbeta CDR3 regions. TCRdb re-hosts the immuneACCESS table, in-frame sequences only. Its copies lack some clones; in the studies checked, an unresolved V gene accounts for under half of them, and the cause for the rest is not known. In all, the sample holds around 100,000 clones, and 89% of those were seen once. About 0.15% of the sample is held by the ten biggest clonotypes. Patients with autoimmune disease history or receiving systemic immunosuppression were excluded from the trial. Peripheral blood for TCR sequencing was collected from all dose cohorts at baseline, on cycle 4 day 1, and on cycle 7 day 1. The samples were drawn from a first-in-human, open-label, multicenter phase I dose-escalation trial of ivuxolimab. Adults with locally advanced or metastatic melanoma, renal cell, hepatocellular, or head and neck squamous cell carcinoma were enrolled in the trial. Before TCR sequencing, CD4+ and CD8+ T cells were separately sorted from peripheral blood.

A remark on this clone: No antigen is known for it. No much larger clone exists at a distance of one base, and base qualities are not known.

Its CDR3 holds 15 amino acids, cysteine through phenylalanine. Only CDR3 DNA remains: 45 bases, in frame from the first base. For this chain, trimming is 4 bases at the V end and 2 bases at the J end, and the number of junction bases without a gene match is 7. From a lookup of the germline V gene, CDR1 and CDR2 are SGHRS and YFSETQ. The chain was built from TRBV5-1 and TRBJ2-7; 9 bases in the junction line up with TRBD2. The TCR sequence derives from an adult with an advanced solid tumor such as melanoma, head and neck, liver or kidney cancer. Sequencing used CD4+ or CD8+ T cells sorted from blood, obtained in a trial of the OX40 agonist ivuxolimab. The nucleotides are TGCGCCAGCAGCCGTTGGGCGGGAGGGCCCTACGAGCAGTACTTC. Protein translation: CASSRWAGGPYEQYF. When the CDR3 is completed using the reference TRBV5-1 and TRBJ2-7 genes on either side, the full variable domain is KAGVTQTPRYLIKTRGQQVTLSCSPISGHRSVSWYQQTPGQGLQFLFEYFSETQRNKGNFPGRFSGRQFSNSRSEMNVSTLELGDSALYLCASSRWAGGPYEQYFGPGTRLTVT.